Below are 29 T cell receptor beta chains sequenced from a single sample in a study of CD8+ T cells in alopecia areata. Stated treatment: oral pan-JAK inhibitor, 5-10 mg twice daily. RNA extraction and reverse transcription yielded cDNA as sequencing template. Repertoires were generated with immunoSEQ multiplex PCR, while TCRdb's copy carries only in-frame clones and drops some. The table lists around 120,000 clones, approximately 60% of them singletons. The sequences come from CD4+ T cells sorted from blood, collected at week 4, from a patient treated with tofacitinib. The receptors were gathered from a human donor with alopecia areata.

At least ten counts were recorded for this clone. The rearrangement joins TRBV5-1 to TRBJ2-3; unclear D gene. From germline, CDR1 is SGHRS and CDR2 YFSETQ. The V and J ends lost 0 bases and 2 bases respectively, with 7 bases between them. This CDR3 spans 14 amino acids. This CDR3 is CASSLVQPTDTQYF. DNA for the CDR3: TGCGCCAGCAGCTTGGTTCAGCCCACAGATACGCAGTATTTT.

The CDR3 region has the DNA TGTGCCAGCAGTGTAGGAGGGGGCTATGGCTACACCTTC. Its protein is CASSVGGGYGYTF. The rearrangement links TRBV25-1 to TRBJ1-2; possible D gene TRBD1, 6 bases. There are 13 residues in the CDR3. The V end was cut by 4 bases, the J end by 4 bases, with 10 bases between. Germline loops: CDR1 MGHDK, CDR2 SYGVNS.

In this sample, this clone turned up a few times. V usage is TRBV18 and J usage is TRBJ1-5; tentatively, D is TRBD1 (5 bases). The CDR3 contains 13 residues. Trimming cost V 0 bases and J 5 bases, with 5 bases left between them. Germline values: CDR1 KGHSH, CDR2 LQKENI. The CDR3 region is CASSPPGDQPQHF. DNA for the CDR3: TGTGCCAGCTCACCACCGGGGGATCAGCCCCAGCATTTT. Full variable domain (outside the CDR3, taken from reference TRBV18 and TRBJ1-5): NAGVMQNPRHLVRRRGQEARLRCSPMKGHSHVYWYRQLPEEGLKFMVYLQKENIIDESGMPKERFSAEFPKEGPSILRIQQVVRGDSAAYFCASSPPGDQPQHFGDGTRLSIL.

The table lists this clone with a few counts. The chain uses TRBV10-3 and TRBJ1-2; 8 bases line up with TRBD1. This CDR3 is 17 amino acids long. Looked up from germline, CDR1 is ENHRY and CDR2 is SYGVKD. V trimming: 0 bases; J trimming: 8 bases; junction bases outside the gene matches: 14. CDR3 nucleotides: TGTGCCATCAGTGAGTCGCCAGGGGGCATAGGAGGACTCGGCTACACCTTC. Protein: CAISESPGGIGGLGYTF.

The chain has TRBV29-1 and TRBJ1-2; D gene ambiguous. This CDR3 spans 13 amino acids. Germline CDR1 and CDR2: SQVTM and ANQGSEA. Trimming pared 2 bases from V and 8 bases from J, leaving 15 bases between. DNA of the CDR3: TGCAGCGTTGAACCGGGGTCCGGGAGCGGCTACACCTTC. Its translation is CSVEPGSGSGYTF.

The rearrangement links TRBV19 to TRBJ1-2; D is unclear. The V and J ends lost 0 bases and 5 bases respectively, with 13 bases between them. This CDR3 is 15 amino acids long. The V gene's germline CDR1 is LNHDA and CDR2 SQIVND (reference sequence). The CDR3 sequence is CASSIDSGGKYGYTF. The CDR3 nucleotides are TGTGCCAGTAGTATAGATAGCGGTGGGAAGTATGGCTACACCTTC.

V is TRBV29-1 and J is TRBJ1-2; 10 bases map to TRBD1. CDR1 and CDR2 from the germline V gene are SQVTM and ANQGSEA. The CDR3 is 13 amino acids. Losses at the gene ends were 7 bases for V and 3 bases for J; bases not matched to a gene: 5. CDR3 protein: CSAQGQGHYGYTF. The CDR3 nucleotides read TGCAGCGCCCAGGGACAGGGGCACTATGGCTACACCTTC.

The chain couples TRBV9 to TRBJ2-1, with 7 bases fitting TRBD2. This CDR3 spans 13 amino acids. Trimming at V came to 4 bases and at J to 5 bases, leaving 3 bases not matched to a gene. Per germline, CDR1 SGDLS and CDR2 YYNGEE. This CDR3 reads CASSTTSDNEQFF. In DNA form, the CDR3 reads TGTGCCAGCAGCACCACTAGCGACAATGAGCAGTTCTTC.

The CDR3 sequence: CASSFRARAFF. CDR3 coding DNA: TGTGCCAGCAGCTTTAGAGCTAGGGCTTTCTTT. This chain joins TRBV5-6 and TRBJ1-1; no firm D call. V was trimmed by 2 bases and J by 11 bases, leaving 10 bases between them. The CDR3 consists of 11 residues. Germline V CDR1 and CDR2: SGHDT, YYEEEE.

The chain recombines TRBV10-3 with TRBJ1-2; perhaps TRBD1 as D (5 bases). The CDR3 is 14 residues long. In germline, CDR1 is ENHRY, CDR2 SYGVKD. V gave up 0 bases and J gave up 2 bases, with 7 bases separating them. The CDR3 reads CAISESTANYGYTF. DNA of the CDR3: TGTGCCATCAGTGAGTCGACAGCGAACTATGGCTACACCTTC.

V usage is TRBV18 and J usage is TRBJ2-5; the D gene is possibly TRBD2 (6 bases). Trimming shortened V by 3 bases and J by 2 bases, and 7 bases separated the two germline ends. This CDR3 comprises 13 residues. Germline CDR1 and CDR2: KGHSH and LQKENI. CDR3 in DNA: TGTGCCAGCTCACCGGAGGGACAAGAGACCCAGTACTTC. Its translation is CASSPEGQETQYF.

This clone was picked up one time. This chain joins TRBV29-1 and TRBJ2-5, with TRBD1 matching over 7 bases. The CDR3 length is 21 residues. Per the germline V gene, CDR1 is SQVTM and CDR2 is ANQGSEA. V was clipped by 2 bases and J by 1 base; unmatched bases: 25. Written as DNA, the CDR3 is TGCAGCGTTGAAAGGTACCCGGCCTCAGAGGTGCCGGACAGGATCCAAGAGACCCAGTACTTC. Translated: CSVERYPASEVPDRIQETQYF.

This chain connects TRBV18 to TRBJ2-7; 7 bases fit TRBD1. This CDR3 is built from 13 residues. Germline CDR1 KGHSH, CDR2 LQKENI. Unmatched junction bases numbered 7, after V lost 4 bases and J lost 7 bases. In DNA, the CDR3 is TGTGCCAGCTCACTGCCGGGACAGTCTGAGCAGTACTTC. Translating gives CASSLPGQSEQYF.

There are a few counts of this clone. This sequence joins TRBV14 and TRBJ2-7, with 13 bases fitting TRBD2. The germline gives CDR1 SGHDN, CDR2 FVKESK. V gave up 0 bases and J gave up 1 base; unmatched junction bases: 3. The CDR3 loop spans 17 amino acids. This CDR3 is CASSQDRGLAGSYEQYF. The CDR3 DNA follows: TGTGCCAGCAGCCAAGATAGGGGACTAGCGGGGTCCTACGAGCAGTACTTC.

The chain links TRBV29-1 to TRBJ2-4; D perhaps matches TRBD1 (7 bases). V lost 0 bases to trimming and J lost 0 bases, with 15 bases between them. The CDR3 contains 17 residues. Germline CDR1 reads SQVTM; CDR2 reads ANQGSEA. The CDR3 region is CSVEEGGGLRAKNIQYF. The CDR3 nucleotides are TGCAGCGTTGAAGAAGGAGGGGGCTTGCGAGCCAAAAACATTCAGTACTTC.

As concerns this clone: This sample includes further DNA sequences coding for the same CDR3. V gene TRBV5-1 combines with J gene TRBJ1-1, with D possibly TRBD1 on 6 matching bases. This CDR3 has 13 amino acids. Germline CDR1 reads SGHRS; CDR2 reads YFSETQ. V was pared by 3 bases and J by 4 bases, with 10 bases between. The CDR3 region has the DNA TGCGCCAGCAGCTCCCAGGGGAGCACTGAAGCTTTCTTT. Its translation: CASSSQGSTEAFF.

The chain carries TRBV29-1 and TRBJ1-4; TRBD1 is a possible D gene (6 bases). The germline V gene has CDR1 SQVTM and CDR2 ANQGSEA. The V and J ends lost 5 bases and 8 bases respectively, with 15 bases between them. The CDR3 spans 13 residues. Written as DNA, the CDR3 is TGCAGCGTTTCCGACAGGCTTGGGGAAAAACTGTTTTTT. It specifies CSVSDRLGEKLFF.

This chain connects TRBV19 to TRBJ2-5; a possible D gene is TRBD2 (6 bases). The CDR3 loop spans 13 amino acids. Trimming took 7 bases from V and 7 from J, leaving 16 bases between them. CDR1 and CDR2 (germline): LNHDA, SQIVND (reference sequence). The CDR3 is CASTPRDFGTQYF. The CDR3 nucleotides read TGTGCCAGTACCCCTCGGGACTTCGGGACCCAGTACTTC. Full variable domain (missing parts from reference TRBV19 and TRBJ2-5): DGGITQSPKYLFRKEGQNVTLSCEQNLNHDAMYWYRQDPGQGLRLIYYSQIVNDFQKGDIAEGYSVSREKKESFPLTVTSAQKNPTAFYLCASTPRDFGTQYFGPGTRLLVL.

Here the CDR3 reads CASSSNGIDYGYTF. CDR3 DNA: TGTGCCAGCAGCTCGAACGGGATAGACTATGGCTACACCTTC. The chain combines TRBV7-2 with TRBJ1-2; D is uncertain. Germline lookup yields CDR1 SGHTA and CDR2 FQGNSA. The CDR3 is 14 amino acids. Trimming shortened V by 4 bases and J by 3 bases, and 12 bases separated the two germline ends.

The chain recombines TRBV10-3 with TRBJ2-2, with 13 bases fitting TRBD2. This CDR3 region has 17 residues. The J segment lost 4 bases and the V segment lost 6 bases, leaving 8 bases of the junction unmatched. CDR1 is ENHRY and CDR2 is SYGVKD in the germline V gene. In nucleotides, the CDR3 is TGTGCCATCAGCCCGGGACTAGCGGGGACGGGCACCGGGGAGCTGTTTTTT. Its protein product is CAISPGLAGTGTGELFF.

A few counts support this clone. The chain employs TRBV30 and TRBJ2-1; TRBD2 aligns across 7 bases. V dropped 0 bases and J dropped 15; count of bases not matched to a gene: 5. Germline V CDR1 and CDR2: GTSNPN, SVGIG (reference sequence). The CDR3 has 11 residues. CDR3 residues: CAWSVATSPFF. CDR3 nucleotides: TGTGCCTGGAGTGTAGCGACTAGCCCGTTCTTC.

A note on this clone: An end of the junction differs from the germline gene, which may be a read error. The chain combines TRBV6-6 with TRBJ2-7, with D hard to call. CDR1 and CDR2 (germline): MNHNY, SVGAGI (reference sequence). This CDR3 contains 12 residues. CDR3 in DNA: TGTGCCAGCAGTTACTCGACCGAAGGTTTGACCTTC. Its translation is CASSYSTEGLTF.

This clone showed up just once. The chain has TRBV5-6 and TRBJ1-3; tentative D call: TRBD1 (6 bases). CDR3 size: 14 residues. Trimming left V 4 bases short and J 2 bases short, with 10 bases between. Germline CDR1 is SGHDT and CDR2 is YYEEEE. The CDR3: CASSTGQPGNTIYF. The CDR3 DNA is TGTGCCAGCAGCACGGGACAACCTGGAAACACCATATATTTT.

The V call is TRBV30, the J call TRBJ2-5; D unresolved. CDR3 length: 13 amino acids. The germline V gene encodes CDR1 GTSNPN and CDR2 SVGIG (reference sequence). V was cut by 2 bases and J by 2 bases, with 9 bases left in between. CDR3 in DNA: TGTGCCTGGAGTCAAGGAGAGCAAGAGACCCAGTACTTC. Translated: CAWSQGEQETQYF.

This rearrangement joins TRBV29-1 to TRBJ2-3; D may be TRBD1 (6 bases). V gave up 8 bases and J gave up 4 bases, with 19 bases separating them. The germline V gene encodes CDR1 SQVTM and CDR2 ANQGSEA. The CDR3 is 14 amino acids. The CDR3 protein is CSSTKGGQPDTQYF. CDR3 bases: TGCAGCTCCACGAAAGGGGGACAACCAGATACGCAGTATTTT.

The chain recombines TRBV29-1 with TRBJ2-4; perhaps TRBD1 as D (5 bases). Germline-derived CDR1 and CDR2 are SQVTM and ANQGSEA. V shed 4 bases and J shed 5 bases, with 9 bases lying between them. This CDR3 contains 12 residues. The CDR3 DNA reads TGCAGCGTTGGGGGCGCCCAAAACATTCAGTACTTC. It encodes CSVGGAQNIQYF.

This chain connects TRBV6-6 to TRBJ1-5; 7 bases map to TRBD1. The V gene's germline CDR1 is MNHNY and CDR2 SVGAGI (reference sequence). There are 13 residues in the CDR3. V shed 6 bases, J shed 5 bases, and the junction held 4 bases outside the gene matches. CDR3 loop: CASRRQGDQPQHF. Here the CDR3 DNA reads TGTGCCAGCAGGCGCCAGGGGGATCAGCCCCAGCATTTT.

J is TRBJ1-2 and V is TRBV28, with D uncertain. The CDR3 is made up of 12 amino acids. Trimming took off 3 bases at V and 7 bases at J, with 9 bases between the two ends. Per germline, CDR1 MDHEN and CDR2 SYDVKM. CDR3 loop: CASSFIRGGYTF. The DNA for the CDR3 is TGTGCCAGCAGTTTTATCCGGGGTGGCTACACCTTC.

This clone appeared once. The rearrangement links TRBV10-3 to TRBJ2-6, with no clear D. Germline assignment: CDR1 ENHRY and CDR2 SYGVKD. The CDR3 runs 15 residues. Between the trimmed V and J ends, which lost 8 bases and 0 bases, there was a span of 11 bases. The chain's CDR3 is CAISSENSGANVLTF. Here the CDR3 DNA reads TGTGCCATCTCGTCGGAAAACTCTGGGGCCAACGTCCTGACTTTC.